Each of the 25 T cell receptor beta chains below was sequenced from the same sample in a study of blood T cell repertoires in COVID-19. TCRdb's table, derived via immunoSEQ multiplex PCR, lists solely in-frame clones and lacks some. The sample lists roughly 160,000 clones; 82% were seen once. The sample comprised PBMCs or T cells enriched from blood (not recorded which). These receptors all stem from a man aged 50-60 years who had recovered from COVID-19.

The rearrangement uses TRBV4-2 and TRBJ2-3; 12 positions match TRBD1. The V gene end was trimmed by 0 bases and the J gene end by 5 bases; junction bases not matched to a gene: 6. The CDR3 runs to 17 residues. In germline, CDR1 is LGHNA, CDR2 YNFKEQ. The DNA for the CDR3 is TGTGCCAGCAGCCAAGAAACGGGACAGGGGGCGAGAGATACGCAGTATTTT. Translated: CASSQETGQGARDTQYF.

CDR3 DNA sequence: TGTGCCACCAGCAGAGATCTGTTAGCGGGAGGATCGGTCGAGCAGTACTTC. Residues: CATSRDLLAGGSVEQYF. The V and J genes are TRBV15 and TRBJ2-7; 10 positions agree with TRBD2. Trimming at V came to 0 bases and at J to 6 bases, leaving 11 bases not matched to a gene. Germline V gene lookup returns CDR1 LNHNV and CDR2 YYDKDF (reference sequence). This CDR3 has 17 amino acids.

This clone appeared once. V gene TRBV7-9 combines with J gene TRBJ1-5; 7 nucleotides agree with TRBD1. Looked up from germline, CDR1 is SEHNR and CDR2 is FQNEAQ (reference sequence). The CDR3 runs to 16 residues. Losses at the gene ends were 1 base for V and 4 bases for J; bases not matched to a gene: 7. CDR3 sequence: CASSLEDRDRNQPQHF. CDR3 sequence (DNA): TGTGCCAGCAGCTTAGAGGATCGGGACAGAAATCAGCCCCAGCATTTT.

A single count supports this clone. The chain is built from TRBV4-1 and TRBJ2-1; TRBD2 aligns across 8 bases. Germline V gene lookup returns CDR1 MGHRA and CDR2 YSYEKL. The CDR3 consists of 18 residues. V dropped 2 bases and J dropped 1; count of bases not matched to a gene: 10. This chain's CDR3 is CASSQRFPSGPSYNEQFF. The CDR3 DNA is TGCGCCAGCAGCCAACGTTTCCCTAGCGGGCCGTCCTACAATGAGCAGTTCTTC.

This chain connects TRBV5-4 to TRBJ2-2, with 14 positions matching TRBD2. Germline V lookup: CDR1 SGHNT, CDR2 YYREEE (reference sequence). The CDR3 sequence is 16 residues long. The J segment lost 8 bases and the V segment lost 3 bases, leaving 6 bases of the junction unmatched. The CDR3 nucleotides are TGTGCCAGCAGCTATGAGGGACTAGCGGGAGCGGGGGAGCTGTTTTTT. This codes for CASSYEGLAGAGELFF.

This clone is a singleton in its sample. CDR3 nucleotides: TGTGCCAGCAGCCCACAGTTACTTAACTATGGCTACACCTTC. It encodes CASSPQLLNYGYTF. The V call is TRBV3-1 (or the pseudogene TRBV3-2), the J call TRBJ1-2, with D hard to call. There are 14 residues in the CDR3. Between the trimmed V and J ends, which lost 4 bases and 1 base, there was a span of 10 bases. CDR1 and CDR2 (germline): LGHDT, YNNKEL (reference sequence).

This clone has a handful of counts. Here the CDR3 DNA reads TGTGCCAGCAGTCCAGCGGGTGGCTATGGCTACACCTTC. The encoded protein is CASSPAGGYGYTF. The J gene is TRBJ1-2, the V gene TRBV12-3 or TRBV12-4; D not certain. Trimming cost V 5 bases and J 4 bases, with 11 bases left between them. The CDR3 is 13 residues long.

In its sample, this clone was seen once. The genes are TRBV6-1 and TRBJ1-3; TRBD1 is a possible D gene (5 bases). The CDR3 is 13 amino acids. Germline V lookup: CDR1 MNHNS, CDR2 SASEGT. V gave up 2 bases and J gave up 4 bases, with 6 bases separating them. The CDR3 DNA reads TGTGCCAGCAGTGAAAGGGGAGGAAACACCATATATTTT. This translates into CASSERGGNTIYF.

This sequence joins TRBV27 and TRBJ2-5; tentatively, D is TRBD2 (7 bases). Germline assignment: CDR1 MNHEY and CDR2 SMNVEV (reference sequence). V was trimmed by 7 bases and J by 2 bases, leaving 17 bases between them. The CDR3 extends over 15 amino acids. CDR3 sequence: CASKTAGAPQETQYF. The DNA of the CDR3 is TGTGCCAGCAAAACCGCGGGGGCCCCTCAAGAGACCCAGTACTTC.

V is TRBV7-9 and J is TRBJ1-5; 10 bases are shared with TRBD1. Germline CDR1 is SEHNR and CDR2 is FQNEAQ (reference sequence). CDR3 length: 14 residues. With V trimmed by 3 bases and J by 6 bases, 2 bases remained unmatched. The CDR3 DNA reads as TGTGCCAGCAGCTTTGGACAGGGGGTTCAGCCCCAGCATTTT. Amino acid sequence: CASSFGQGVQPQHF.

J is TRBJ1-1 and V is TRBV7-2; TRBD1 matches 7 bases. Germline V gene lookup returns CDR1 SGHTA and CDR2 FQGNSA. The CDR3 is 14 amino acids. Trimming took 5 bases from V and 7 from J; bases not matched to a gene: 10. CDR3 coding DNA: TGTGCCAGCAGCCCTACGAACCAGGGGGGTGAAGCTTTCTTT. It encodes CASSPTNQGGEAFF.

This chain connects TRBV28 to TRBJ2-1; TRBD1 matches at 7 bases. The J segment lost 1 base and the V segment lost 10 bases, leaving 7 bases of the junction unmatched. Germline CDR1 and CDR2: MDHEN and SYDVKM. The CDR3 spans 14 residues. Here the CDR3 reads CATLRDSSYNEQFF. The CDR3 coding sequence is TGTGCCACCCTCCGGGACAGTTCCTACAATGAGCAGTTCTTC.

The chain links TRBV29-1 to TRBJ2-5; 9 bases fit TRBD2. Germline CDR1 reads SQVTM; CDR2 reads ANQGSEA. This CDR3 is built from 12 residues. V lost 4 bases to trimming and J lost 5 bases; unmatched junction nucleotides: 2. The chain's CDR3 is CSVVSGRETQYF. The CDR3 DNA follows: TGCAGCGTTGTGAGCGGGAGGGAGACCCAGTACTTC.

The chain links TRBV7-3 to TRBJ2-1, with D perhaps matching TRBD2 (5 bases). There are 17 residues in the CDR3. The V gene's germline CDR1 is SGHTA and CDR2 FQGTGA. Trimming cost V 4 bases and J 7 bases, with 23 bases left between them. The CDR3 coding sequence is TGTGCCAGCAGCTCACACGGGGTTGGCGAGACAAGGAATGAGCAGTTCTTC. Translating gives CASSSHGVGETRNEQFF.

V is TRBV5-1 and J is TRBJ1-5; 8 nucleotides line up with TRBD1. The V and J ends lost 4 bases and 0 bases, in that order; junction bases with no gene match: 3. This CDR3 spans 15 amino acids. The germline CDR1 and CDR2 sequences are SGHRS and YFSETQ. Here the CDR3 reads CASSKQGDSNQPQHF. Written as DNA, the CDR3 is TGCGCCAGCAGCAAACAGGGGGATAGCAATCAGCCCCAGCATTTT.

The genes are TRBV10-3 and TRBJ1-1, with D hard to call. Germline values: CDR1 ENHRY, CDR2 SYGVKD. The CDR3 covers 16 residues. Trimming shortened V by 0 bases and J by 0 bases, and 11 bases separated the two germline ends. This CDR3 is CAISESTRPMNTEAFF. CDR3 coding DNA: TGTGCCATCAGTGAGTCTACGCGGCCAATGAACACTGAAGCTTTCTTT.

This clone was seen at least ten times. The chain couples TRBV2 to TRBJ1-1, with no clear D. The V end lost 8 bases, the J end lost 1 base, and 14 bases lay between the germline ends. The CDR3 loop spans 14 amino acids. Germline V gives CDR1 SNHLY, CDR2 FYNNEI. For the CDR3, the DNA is TGTGCCAGCCCCGAGACCCCGGGGAACACTGAAGCTTTCTTT. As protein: CASPETPGNTEAFF.

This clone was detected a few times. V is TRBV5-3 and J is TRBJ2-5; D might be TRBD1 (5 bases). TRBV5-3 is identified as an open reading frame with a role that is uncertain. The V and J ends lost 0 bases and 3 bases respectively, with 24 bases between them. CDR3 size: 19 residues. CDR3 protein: CARSLVCRQGRFREETQYF. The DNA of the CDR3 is TGTGCCAGAAGCTTGGTTTGTAGGCAGGGTCGATTCAGAGAAGAGACCCAGTACTTC.

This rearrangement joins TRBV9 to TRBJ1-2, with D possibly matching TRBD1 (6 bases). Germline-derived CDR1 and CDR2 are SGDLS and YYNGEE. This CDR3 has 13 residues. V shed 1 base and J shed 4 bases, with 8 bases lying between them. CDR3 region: CASSVQGSYGYTF. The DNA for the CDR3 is TGTGCCAGCAGCGTACAGGGGTCCTATGGCTACACCTTC.

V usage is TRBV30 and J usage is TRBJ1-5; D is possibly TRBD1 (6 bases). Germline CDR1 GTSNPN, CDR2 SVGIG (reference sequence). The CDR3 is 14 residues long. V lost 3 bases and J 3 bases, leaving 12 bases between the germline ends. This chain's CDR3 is CAWRAQGINQPQHF. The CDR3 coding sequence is TGTGCCTGGAGGGCTCAGGGGATCAATCAGCCCCAGCATTTT.

The CDR3 nucleotides read TGTGCCAGCCCGCCCGCCGGGACACCGAACACTGAAGCTTTCTTT. Translation: CASPPAGTPNTEAFF. The chain joins TRBV28 to TRBJ1-1; D may be TRBD1 (6 bases). V gave up 8 bases and J gave up 1 base, with 17 bases separating them. Germline CDR1 is MDHEN and CDR2 is SYDVKM. The CDR3 extends over 15 amino acids.

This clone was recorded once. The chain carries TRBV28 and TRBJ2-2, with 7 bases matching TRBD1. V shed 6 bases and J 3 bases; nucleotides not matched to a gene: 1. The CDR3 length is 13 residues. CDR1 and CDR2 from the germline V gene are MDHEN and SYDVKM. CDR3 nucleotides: TGTGCCAGCAGCGACAGGGACACCGGGGAGCTGTTTTTT. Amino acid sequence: CASSDRDTGELFF.

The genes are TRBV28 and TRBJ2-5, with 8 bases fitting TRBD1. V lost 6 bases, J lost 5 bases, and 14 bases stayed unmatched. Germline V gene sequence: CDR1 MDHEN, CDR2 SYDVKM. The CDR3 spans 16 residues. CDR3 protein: CASRRTGMSRRETQYF. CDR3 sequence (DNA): TGTGCCAGCAGGAGGACAGGGATGTCGAGGAGGGAGACCCAGTACTTC. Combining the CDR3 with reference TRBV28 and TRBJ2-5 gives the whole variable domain DVKVTQSSRYLVKRTGEKVFLECVQDMDHENMFWYRQDPGLGLRLIYFSYDVKMKEKGDIPEGYSVSREKKERFSLILESASTNQTSMYLCASRRTGMSRRETQYFGPGTRLLVL.

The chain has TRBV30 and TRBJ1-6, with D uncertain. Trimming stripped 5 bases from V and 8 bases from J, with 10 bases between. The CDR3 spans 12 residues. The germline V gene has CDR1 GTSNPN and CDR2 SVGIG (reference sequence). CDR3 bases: TGTGCCTGGCACCAGCGGGATTCACCCCTCCACTTT. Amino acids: CAWHQRDSPLHF.

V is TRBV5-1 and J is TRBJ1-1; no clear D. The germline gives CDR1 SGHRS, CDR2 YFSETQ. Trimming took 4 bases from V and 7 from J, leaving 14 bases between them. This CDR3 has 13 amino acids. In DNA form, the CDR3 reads TGCGCCAGCAGCCTGACACTTAAAGGTGAAGCTTTCTTT. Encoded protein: CASSLTLKGEAFF.